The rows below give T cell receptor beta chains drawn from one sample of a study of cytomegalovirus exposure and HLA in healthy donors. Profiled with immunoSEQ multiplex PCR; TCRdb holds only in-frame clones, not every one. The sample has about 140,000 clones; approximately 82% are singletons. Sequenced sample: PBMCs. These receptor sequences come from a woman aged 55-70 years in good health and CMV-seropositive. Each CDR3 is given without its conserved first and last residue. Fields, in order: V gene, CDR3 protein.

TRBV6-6	ASTLTGRDEQF
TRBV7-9	ASSPWVSEGITDTQY
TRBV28	ASSLWGRSGNTIY
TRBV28	ASSLRQLNTEAF
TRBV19	ASSITGTGIRSETQY
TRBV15	ATSRDTFGGEQPQH
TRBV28	ASSLSALRAATYEQY
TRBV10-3	AISESRLEREQVGNYGYT
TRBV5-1	ASSKELSLAGPHPGELF
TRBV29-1	SVAPEDDYEQY
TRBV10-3	AISESPGGTGGEQF
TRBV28	ASSLAGTSGRKVQY
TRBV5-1	ASSLGLSTNEQF
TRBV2	ASGLDRNTEAF
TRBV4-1	ASSPLRTGGSGNTIY
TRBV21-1	ASSNAQVYSNQPQH
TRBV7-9	ASSLDAGLNTEAF
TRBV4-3	ASSQEEGAEAF
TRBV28	ASSAPGLAVVNEQF
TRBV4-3	ASSHGLAGGIEQF
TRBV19	ASSPDSIRGTEAF
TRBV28	ASSLGVGGYGYT